This T cell receptor beta chain was recorded in a study of T-cell memory formation after mild COVID-19. Whole-study results and caveats: SARS-CoV-2 specificity of second-wave clones peaking day 37 was unconfirmed.

A remark on this clonotype: Its antigen is unknown.

Constant-segment-primed 5'RACE gave TCR alpha and TCR beta cDNA libraries with sample barcodes and UMIs. TCRdb passed the 5' RACE reads through MiXCR, listing each CDR3 protein once. The sample lists some 200,000 distinct CDR3 sequences; over 20% were seen once. The junction had 8 bases not matched to a gene; V was cut back by 1 base and J by 4 bases. From germline, CDR1 is KGHDR and CDR2 SFDVKD. The CDR3 is 18 residues long. The clonotype originates from an adult woman who had mild COVID-19 (a few samples of this study predate the infection). Cell type and time point are not known. This chain uses TRBV24-1 with TRBJ2-1; 11 bases line up with TRBD2. The source material was PBMCs or a T cell subset sorted from them (not recorded which). The CDR3 reads CATSDLMTSGTNYNEQFF. The CDR3 DNA follows: TGTGCCACCAGTGATTTAATGACTAGCGGGACGAATTACAATGAGCAGTTCTTC.